This note documents a single TCR beta chain sequence. The antigen it recognizes is unknown. Base qualities are not provided; no much larger clone lies one nucleotide away. The CDR3 spans 15 residues, from the cysteine through the phenylalanine. The DNA shown is the 45-base CDR3, in frame from base 1. CDR1 SGHNT and CDR2 YYREEE were looked up in the germline V gene (reference sequence). Unmatched junction bases come to 6, with V trimmed by 1 base and J by 3 bases. TCRbeta CDR3 regions were amplified from genomic DNA by means of the immunoSEQ Assay, a bias-controlled multiplex PCR. As for the original processing: The number of nucleated cells in each sample was estimated from the amplification of reference gene primers within the assay. To quantify the absolute abundance of each unique TCRbeta CDR3 rearrangement, sequence reads were collapsed and filtered. Productive Simpson clonality was computed per sample as the square root of Simpson's diversity index over productive rearrangements. This is the immuneACCESS table as TCRdb keeps it, with only in-frame sequences that have V and J called. A part of the clones is gone; compared with another copy, unresolved V genes explain less than half, and the rest is unexplained. V, J and clone size were drawn from that table, and D and trimming were deduced from the DNA. Across this sample there are 250,000 to 300,000 clones, with about 87% seen only once. The ten largest clonotypes hold approximately 1.4% of the sample.

A second Seattle source provided samples from volunteer blood donors who had recovered from COVID-19. Whole blood was collected in K2EDTA tubes by collaborating institutions according to the institutions' own protocols. For TCRbeta analysis, collaborators shipped samples as frozen whole blood, isolated PBMCs, or DNA extracted from either of those sample types. These data are taken from a study of blood T cell repertoires in COVID-19 (dated by TCRdb to 2020 to 2021). Concerning the study at large: Collaborator samples came from the United States, Italy and Spain and covered acute and convalescent phases of COVID-19. The prospective study material was composed of cDNA or gDNA derived from T cells, B-cell-depleted T cells, or PBMCs. Deeply sampled blood TCRbeta repertoires from subjects exposed to, actively infected with, or recovered from COVID-19 were included in the dataset. The repertoires were released in a freely available public database intended as a resource for research on the immune response to SARS-CoV-2. The samples were drawn from the first 160 participants of the ongoing ImmuneRACE study and from about 1,200 subjects provided by 6 global collaborators. Sample metadata almost always included a de-identified subject ID, COVID-19 status, age in years and sex. Where available, HLA class I and class II types were taken from metadata supplied by the sample provider and were not determined by assay-based typing.

General findings and caveats noted by the study authors: The amount of clinical and demographic metadata varied by source and participant and was provided uncurated.

Here the chain combines TRBV5-4 and TRBJ2-7, with 8 bases matching TRBD1. Sample: peripheral blood. The source of this sequence is a woman aged 40 to 55 who had recovered from COVID-19. The CDR3 reads as follows: CASSLSRGLGYEQYF. The nucleotide sequence reads TGTGCCAGCAGCTTGTCCAGGGGGCTCGGCTACGAGCAGTACTTC.